These 31 T cell receptor beta chains originate from one sample sequenced in a study of graft-versus-host responses after intestinal transplantation. Antigens of these TCRs are unknown. Sequencing was performed with immunoSEQ multiplex PCR; in TCRdb, only in-frame clones are kept and a portion is missing. Of 130,000 or so clones listed, approximately 94% are singletons. This specimen consisted of unstimulated CD4+ T cells sorted from spleen or lymph node cells, obtained before intestinal transplant. Receptors originate from a human donor who received an intestinal transplant.

The chain carries TRBV19 and TRBJ1-2, with 11 positions matching TRBD1. Trimming at V came to 6 bases and at J to 3 bases, leaving 12 bases not matched to a gene. Germline CDR1 LNHDA, CDR2 SQIVND (reference sequence). This CDR3 comprises 17 residues. CDR3 DNA sequence: TGTGCCAGTAGAGGAGGGGACAGGGGGGAGAGGGACTATGGCTACACCTTC. The encoded protein is CASRGGDRGERDYGYTF.

As DNA, the CDR3 is TGTGCCAGCTCCGAAGCGGGCGGTTACAATGAGCAGTTCTTC. Amino acids: CASSEAGGYNEQFF. The chain uses TRBV18 and TRBJ2-1; maybe TRBD2 (6 bases). CDR3 size: 14 residues. Per germline, CDR1 KGHSH and CDR2 LQKENI. Trimming took off 6 bases at V and 4 bases at J, with 13 bases between the two ends.

This rearrangement joins TRBV27 to TRBJ2-2; D not certain. V shed 6 bases and J shed 1 base, with 18 bases lying between them. This CDR3 is built from 17 residues. Germline V gene lookup returns CDR1 MNHEY and CDR2 SMNVEV (reference sequence). In nucleotides, the CDR3 is TGTGCCAGCAGCCCCAAAGGGTGGGGTTGGAACACCGGGGAGCTGTTTTTT. This codes for CASSPKGWGWNTGELFF.

The rearrangement uses TRBV11-2 and TRBJ2-1; D is tentatively TRBD1 or TRBD2 (5 bases each). Germline lookup yields CDR1 SGHAT and CDR2 FQNNGV. CDR3 size: 14 residues. CDR3 sequence: CAELRDGTNNEQFF. The CDR3 DNA follows: TGTGCTGAACTCCGGGACGGAACTAACAATGAGCAGTTCTTC.

The chain joins TRBV5-1 to TRBJ1-2; D is undetermined. The length of the CDR3 is 13 residues. Germline assignment: CDR1 SGHRS and CDR2 YFSETQ. Trimming removed 4 bases from V and 2 bases from J, with 9 bases in between. The CDR3 region has the DNA TGCGCCAGCAGCACAAGACTCAACTATGGCTACACCTTC. Translation: CASSTRLNYGYTF.

The CDR3 DNA reads as TGTGCCAGCAGTCTAGGACAGGGCGGAGAGACCCAGTACTTC. It yields the protein CASSLGQGGETQYF. The chain has TRBV27 and TRBJ2-5; 8 nucleotides match TRBD1. Germline V gene sequence: CDR1 MNHEY, CDR2 SMNVEV (reference sequence). The junction had 6 bases not matched to a gene; V was cut back by 5 bases and J by 4 bases. The CDR3 consists of 14 residues.

This clone was recorded a few times. The chain couples TRBV19 to TRBJ1-5, with TRBD1 matching 7 bases. The CDR3 covers 14 residues. V was pared by 7 bases and J by 3 bases, with 6 bases of the junction left unmatched. Germline V CDR1 and CDR2: LNHDA, SQIVND (reference sequence). The chain's CDR3 is CASMRQGPNQPQHF. For the CDR3, the DNA is TGTGCCAGTATGCGACAGGGCCCCAATCAGCCCCAGCATTTT.

The genes are TRBV30 and TRBJ2-3, with TRBD2 matching 8 bases. The CDR3 length is 12 residues. CDR1 and CDR2 (germline): GTSNPN, SVGIG (reference sequence). CDR3 nucleotides: TGTTCTTGCGGGGGGCTGGCAGATACGCAGTATTTT. It is translated as CSCGGLADTQYF.

The V gene is TRBV7-9, the J gene TRBJ2-3, with 8 bases matching TRBD1. Trimming cost V 3 bases and J 2 bases; bases outside gene matches: 4. Germline assignment: CDR1 SEHNR and CDR2 FQNEAQ (reference sequence). The CDR3 spans 15 residues. CDR3 in DNA: TGTGCCAGCAGCTTGGGACAGGTCCCCACAGATACGCAGTATTTT. It codes for CASSLGQVPTDTQYF.

This clone was observed a single time. The chain employs TRBV2 and TRBJ1-3; possible D gene TRBD1, 6 bases. CDR1 is SNHLY, CDR2 FYNNEI, per germline. V lost 5 bases to trimming and J lost 3 bases, with 11 bases between them. The CDR3 covers 14 residues. The DNA of the CDR3 is TGTGCCAGCAGTCTGGGGGGCCGTGGAAACACCATATATTTT. This encodes CASSLGGRGNTIYF.

The V gene is TRBV6-1, the J gene TRBJ1-2; D is perhaps TRBD1 (5 bases). In germline, CDR1 is MNHNS, CDR2 SASEGT. The CDR3 contains 14 residues. Trimming took off 1 base at V and 5 bases at J, with 11 bases between the two ends. The DNA for the CDR3 is TGTGCCAGCAGTGAAGGTGGGACTGATTATGGCTACACCTTC. This gives the protein CASSEGGTDYGYTF.

J is TRBJ2-1 and V is TRBV7-2; 7 nucleotides align to TRBD2. Germline V gene lookup returns CDR1 SGHTA and CDR2 FQGNSA. V shed 6 bases and J 8 bases; nucleotides not matched to a gene: 7. CDR3 length: 13 amino acids. DNA of the CDR3: TGTGCCAGCAGGCCAACTAGCGCCGATGAGCAGTTCTTC. Protein sequence: CASRPTSADEQFF.

The chain has TRBV27 and TRBJ1-2, with TRBD1 matching 10 bases. CDR3 size: 14 residues. In germline, CDR1 is MNHEY, CDR2 SMNVEV (reference sequence). V shed 6 bases, J shed 7 bases, and the junction held 8 bases outside the gene matches. For the CDR3, the DNA is TGTGCCAGCAGGTTCAGGGACAGGGGAAGTGGCTACACCTTC. Translation: CASRFRDRGSGYTF.

The chain links TRBV19 to TRBJ1-6; D remains unclear. The V gene's germline CDR1 is LNHDA and CDR2 SQIVND (reference sequence). The ends were cut back, 6 bases at V and 6 bases at J, with 9 bases in the middle. The CDR3 extends over 13 amino acids. For the CDR3, the DNA is TGTGCCAGTAGGCTGACTCCTAATTCACCCCTCCACTTT. Translated, it gives CASRLTPNSPLHF.

The chain has TRBV4-2 and TRBJ1-3; 7 nucleotides match TRBD1. The germline CDR1 and CDR2 sequences are LGHNA and YNFKEQ. The CDR3 contains 14 residues. V trimming: 3 bases; J trimming: 7 bases; junction bases outside the gene matches: 6. Here the CDR3 reads CASSHPDRQNTIYF. For the CDR3, the DNA is TGTGCCAGCAGCCACCCGGACAGGCAGAACACCATATATTTT.

This chain uses TRBV5-4 with TRBJ2-3; no reliable D call. Trimming removed 2 bases at V and 0 bases at J, with 13 bases between. CDR3 length: 16 residues. The germline CDR1 and CDR2 sequences are SGHNT and YYREEE (reference sequence). CDR3 coding DNA: TGTGCCAGCAGCTTCCGGCTTCTAGATAGCACAGATACGCAGTATTTT. Encoded protein: CASSFRLLDSTDTQYF. Supplemented by reference TRBV5-4 and TRBJ2-3, the full variable domain reads ETGVTQSPTHLIKTRGQQVTLRCSSQSGHNTVSWYQQALGQGPQFIFQYYREEENGRGNFPPRFSGLQFPNYSSELNVNALELDDSALYLCASSFRLLDSTDTQYFGPGTRLTVL.

A single count supports this clone. This chain uses TRBV6-1 with TRBJ2-7; D may be TRBD2 (5 bases). Trimming stripped 6 bases from V and 3 bases from J, with 12 bases between. Germline V gene lookup returns CDR1 MNHNS and CDR2 SASEGT. This CDR3 is built from 13 residues. The CDR3 DNA sequence: TGTGCCAGCAGCATGGGAGAATACTACGAGCAGTACTTC. This gives the protein CASSMGEYYEQYF.

CDR3 in DNA: TGTGCCAGCAGTTTTGCTTGGACAGGGGGTGAAGCTTTCTTT. Translated, it gives CASSFAWTGGEAFF. This chain connects TRBV27 to TRBJ1-1; TRBD1 matches 10 bases. Trimming cost V 3 bases and J 7 bases; bases outside gene matches: 5. CDR1 and CDR2 (germline): MNHEY, SMNVEV (reference sequence). This CDR3 has 14 amino acids.

V is TRBV10-3 and J is TRBJ1-6; D remains ambiguous. The CDR3 is 14 residues long. CDR1 and CDR2 (germline): ENHRY, SYGVKD. Trimming pared 0 bases from V and 5 bases from J, leaving 5 bases between. The CDR3, as DNA: TGTGCCATCAGTGAGTCGACAAATAATTCACCCCTCCACTTT. Translating it yields CAISESTNNSPLHF.

CDR3 coding DNA: TGTGCCAGCAGTGAATCAGGGGGCAATTATCAGCCCCAGCATTTT. It encodes CASSESGGNYQPQHF. This sequence joins TRBV25-1 and TRBJ1-5; the match to TRBD1 covers 8 bases. Germline CDR1 MGHDK, CDR2 SYGVNS. This CDR3 region has 15 residues. V trimming: 1 base; J trimming: 5 bases; junction bases outside the gene matches: 4.

The chain joins TRBV2 to TRBJ1-5; D gene ambiguous. In germline, CDR1 is SNHLY, CDR2 FYNNEI. V was trimmed by 3 bases and J by 1 base, leaving 13 bases between them. CDR3 length: 16 amino acids. The CDR3 loop is CASSEGRKWSNQPQHF. CDR3 coding DNA: TGTGCCAGCAGTGAGGGTCGGAAGTGGAGCAATCAGCCCCAGCATTTT.

The chain couples TRBV6-5 to TRBJ2-5; D gene ambiguous. CDR3 size: 12 residues. Trimming cost V 5 bases and J 5 bases, with 9 bases left between them. CDR1 and CDR2 (germline): MNHEY, SVGAGI. The CDR3 region is CASSPGWETQYF. The CDR3 bases are TGTGCCAGCAGTCCTGGGTGGGAGACCCAGTACTTC.

The chain links TRBV18 to TRBJ2-2; D gene unclear. V shed 2 bases and J shed 1 base, with 8 bases lying between them. Germline CDR1 KGHSH, CDR2 LQKENI. The CDR3 consists of 15 residues. The CDR3 region has the DNA TGTGCCAGCTCACCATTGCGGCTGAACACCGGGGAGCTGTTTTTT. The encoded protein is CASSPLRLNTGELFF. Variable domain in full (rest from reference TRBV18 and TRBJ2-2): NAGVMQNPRHLVRRRGQEARLRCSPMKGHSHVYWYRQLPEEGLKFMVYLQKENIIDESGMPKERFSAEFPKEGPSILRIQQVVRGDSAAYFCASSPLRLNTGELFFGEGSRLTVL.

The chain couples TRBV11-2 to TRBJ2-7; weak D call: TRBD1 (6 bases). Germline lookup yields CDR1 SGHAT and CDR2 FQNNGV. The CDR3 has 16 amino acids. V was cut by 1 base and J by 3 bases, with 16 bases left in between. CDR3 bases: TGTGCCAGCAGCTTAGGCCCCAGGCAGGGGAACTACGAGCAGTACTTC. Translation: CASSLGPRQGNYEQYF.

The chain is built from TRBV2 and TRBJ1-4; TRBD1 matches at 9 bases. J lost 14 bases, V lost 3 bases, and 10 bases had no gene match. Germline V lookup: CDR1 SNHLY, CDR2 FYNNEI. CDR3 length equals 14 residues. CDR3 sequence: CASSDNRGQGSLFF. The CDR3 DNA is TGTGCCAGCAGTGACAACAGGGGGCAAGGATCCCTGTTTTTT.

A remark on this clone: This sample includes further DNA sequences coding for the same CDR3. The genes are TRBV5-1 and TRBJ2-2; 8 bases map to TRBD1. This CDR3 region has 15 residues. The V segment lost 0 bases and the J segment 4 bases; nucleotides outside the gene matches: 2. From germline, CDR1 is SGHRS and CDR2 YFSETQ. CDR3 residues: CASSLVQGATGELFF. CDR3 sequence (DNA): TGCGCCAGCAGCTTGGTTCAGGGGGCCACCGGGGAGCTGTTTTTT.

The rearrangement links TRBV5-8 to TRBJ2-2; D remains ambiguous. Germline lookup yields CDR1 SGHTS and CDR2 YDEGEE. Between the trimmed V and J ends, which lost 2 bases and 0 bases, there was a span of 8 bases. The CDR3 consists of 15 residues. The CDR3 spells CASSFRRTNTGELFF. Written as DNA, the CDR3 is TGTGCCAGCAGCTTTCGGCGAACGAACACCGGGGAGCTGTTTTTT.

The chain is built from TRBV5-1 and TRBJ1-4, with a possible D match to TRBD1 (5 bases). Between the trimmed V and J ends, which lost 8 bases and 5 bases, there was a span of 13 bases. CDR1 is SGHRS and CDR2 is YFSETQ in the germline V gene. CDR3 size: 13 residues. The CDR3 protein is CASHETENEKLFF. CDR3 nucleotide sequence: TGCGCCAGTCACGAGACAGAAAATGAAAAACTGTTTTTT.

The CDR3 here is CASSVGASGGRETQYF. In DNA, the CDR3 is TGTGCCAGCAGCGTAGGGGCTAGCGGGGGAAGAGAGACCCAGTACTTC. The J gene is TRBJ2-5, the V gene TRBV9; 10 bases line up with TRBD2. There are 16 residues in the CDR3. After removal of 0 bases from V and 4 bases from J, the junction contained 6 bases not matched to a gene. Germline V gene data show CDR1 as SGDLS and CDR2 as YYNGEE.

The gene calls are TRBV6-5 and TRBJ2-3, with D possibly being TRBD1 or TRBD2 (5 bases each). The CDR3 consists of 13 residues. Germline lookup yields CDR1 MNHEY and CDR2 SVGAGI. Trimming removed 4 bases at V and 7 bases at J, with 12 bases between. The CDR3 sequence is CASSSVGANTQYF. For the CDR3, the DNA is TGTGCCAGCAGTTCGGTCGGGGCGAATACGCAGTATTTT.

The chain has TRBV18 and TRBJ1-4; tentative D call: TRBD1 (5 bases). V was cut by 3 bases and J by 7 bases, with 18 bases left in between. This CDR3 spans 16 amino acids. Germline assignment: CDR1 KGHSH and CDR2 LQKENI. The DNA for the CDR3 is TGTGCCAGCTCACCCGGACTTTTCAGCGGGGGTGAAAAACTGTTTTTT. This gives the protein CASSPGLFSGGEKLFF.